These 17 T cell receptor beta chains were sequenced from one sample in a study of T-cell memory formation after mild COVID-19 (dated by TCRdb to the early 2020s). Libraries were built with 5' RACE. The sequencing machine was an Illumina NovaSeq 6000. TCRdb reprocessed the public reads (quality trimming at Q25 with fastp, clone calling with MiXCR) and kept in-frame beta chains. Under each unique CDR3 protein, matching rows form one entry showing the most common genes and DNA. The sample includes under 450,000 distinct CDR3 sequences, with around a fifth observed a single time. The biggest ten clones account for around 20% of the sample. The sample taken for sequencing was PBMCs or a T cell subset sorted from them (not recorded which). The receptors come from a man aged 18 to 35 who had mild COVID-19 (a few samples of this study predate the infection). The sample titles of this study are shuffled in the database, so cell type and time point are left out; the donor was told from shared clones.

The sample holds a few counts of this clonotype. V usage is TRBV18 and J usage is TRBJ2-5; a weak D match, TRBD1 (5 bases). The CDR3 consists of 15 residues. Germline lookup yields CDR1 KGHSH and CDR2 LQKENI. V dropped 3 bases and J dropped 4 bases, with 15 bases sitting between them. The CDR3 DNA reads TGTGCCAGCTCACCTAGGGCCAGGGAAGGAGAGACCCAGTACTTC. Its translation: CASSPRAREGETQYF.

In this sample, this clonotype turned up a few times. The V gene is TRBV4-3, the J gene TRBJ2-4; TRBD1 agrees at 8 bases. This CDR3 spans 16 amino acids. V gave up 3 bases and J gave up 3 bases; unmatched junction bases: 7. Germline V gene sequence: CDR1 LGHNA, CDR2 YSLEER. CDR3 in amino acids: CASSHDRGWGKNIQYF. As DNA, the CDR3 is TGCGCCAGCAGCCATGACAGGGGTTGGGGCAAAAACATTCAGTACTTC.

The genes are TRBV6-5 and TRBJ2-5; no reliable D call. The CDR3 runs to 15 residues. Trimming stripped 0 bases from V and 2 bases from J, with 10 bases between. The germline CDR1 and CDR2 sequences are MNHEY and SVGAGI. The CDR3 region is CASSYSQRAQETQYF. Here the CDR3 DNA reads TGTGCCAGCAGTTACTCCCAACGGGCACAAGAGACCCAGTACTTC.

The chain carries TRBV7-9 and TRBJ2-2, with D tentatively TRBD1 (5 bases). In germline, CDR1 is SEHNR, CDR2 FQNEAQ (reference sequence). With 2 bases removed from V and 10 bases from J, the gap between germline ends came to 17 bases. The CDR3 totals 15 residues. The CDR3 DNA sequence: TGTGCCAGCAGCTTACCCCCCCACGACGGACAGGAGCTGTTTTTT. Translating gives CASSLPPHDGQELFF.

This clonotype was seen many times. J is TRBJ1-1 and V is TRBV7-6, with D possibly TRBD1 on 6 matching bases. Germline lookup yields CDR1 SGHVS and CDR2 FNYEAQ. The CDR3 length is 14 residues. The germline V and J ends were trimmed by 5 bases and 1 base, with 11 bases remaining between them. The DNA of the CDR3 is TGTGCCAGCAGCCCCGGGACAAGGAACACTGAAGCTTTCTTT. The encoded protein is CASSPGTRNTEAFF.

The chain recombines TRBV10-3 with TRBJ1-2; tentative D call: TRBD1 (6 bases). CDR1 and CDR2 (germline): ENHRY, SYGVKD. Trimming took off 10 bases at V and 5 bases at J, with 8 bases between the two ends. The length of the CDR3 is 10 residues. CDR3 sequence: CATQGYGYTF. CDR3 DNA sequence: TGTGCCACACAGGGTTATGGCTACACCTTC.

Comments on this clonotype: A read error may account for a junction end that differs from germline. The chain joins TRBV9 to TRBJ2-7; D unresolved. Germline CDR1 reads SGDLS; CDR2 reads YYNGEE. CDR3 length: 12 amino acids. This CDR3 reads CASIVALGEQYF. DNA for the CDR3: TGTGCCAGCATCGTAGCTTTGGGCGAGCAGTACTTC.

The chain has TRBV28 and TRBJ2-3; possible D gene TRBD1, 5 bases. Trimming cost V 8 bases and J 6 bases, with 15 bases left between them. The germline V gene has CDR1 MDHEN and CDR2 SYDVKM. CDR3 length: 13 amino acids. This chain's CDR3 is CASGTRVPDTQYF. The CDR3 DNA follows: TGTGCCAGCGGTACCAGGGTACCGGATACGCAGTATTTT.

There are many counts of this clonotype. This chain joins TRBV10-2 and TRBJ2-2; D is ambiguous. The CDR3 loop spans 13 amino acids. Between the trimmed V and J ends, which lost 3 bases and 4 bases, there was a span of 6 bases. CDR1 is WSHSY and CDR2 is SAAADI in the germline V gene. The chain's CDR3 is CASSDFGTGELFF. As DNA, the CDR3 is TGCGCCAGCAGTGATTTCGGCACCGGGGAGCTGTTTTTT.

This clonotype was recorded only once. V and J are TRBV12-3 or TRBV12-4 and TRBJ1-2, with D possibly matching TRBD1 (6 bases). The germline V and J ends were trimmed by 5 bases and 2 bases, with 12 bases remaining between them. CDR3 length equals 14 residues. DNA of the CDR3: TGTGCCAGCAGTCACAGGGTGAGAAACTATGGCTACACCTTC. Protein product: CASSHRVRNYGYTF.

This clonotype was counted a few times. The gene calls are TRBV5-5 and TRBJ2-5; no clear D gene. Trimming took off 1 base at V and 6 bases at J, with 16 bases between the two ends. From germline, CDR1 is SGHKS and CDR2 YYEKEE (reference sequence). The CDR3 length is 15 residues. CDR3 amino acids: CASSLTLGVQQTQYF. The DNA for the CDR3 is TGTGCCAGCAGCTTGACGCTGGGCGTGCAGCAGACCCAGTACTTC.

The table lists this clonotype with a count of one. This sequence joins TRBV20-1 and TRBJ2-1, with D uncertain. CDR1 and CDR2 (germline): DFQATT, SNEGSKA (reference sequence). Trimming stripped 3 bases from V and 7 bases from J, with 13 bases between. This CDR3 is built from 13 residues. DNA for the CDR3: TGCAGTGCTAGTGATGGGCGCCAAAATGAGCAGTTCTTC. This codes for CSASDGRQNEQFF.

Regarding this clonotype: At one end the junction does not follow the germline gene, possibly because of a read error. CDR3 loop: CASNLADTYEQYF. CDR3 in DNA: TGTGCCAGCAACTTAGCGGACACCTACGAGCAGTACTTC. The chain recombines TRBV11-1 with TRBJ2-7; tentatively, D is TRBD2 (6 bases). Germline CDR1 and CDR2: SGHAT and FQDESV (reference sequence). The CDR3 runs 13 residues.

CDR3 coding DNA: TGTGCCAGCGGCTCGACAGAAGCCGTACGCAGTGAGCAGTTCTTC. Amino acid sequence: CASGSTEAVRSEQFF. The V call is TRBV6-5, the J call TRBJ2-1, with D maybe TRBD1 (5 bases). The CDR3 is 15 amino acids. V was clipped by 8 bases and J by 9 bases, with 23 bases between them. Germline lookup yields CDR1 MNHEY and CDR2 SVGAGI.

The chain has TRBV20-1 and TRBJ2-1; D not certain. CDR3 size: 14 residues. Germline CDR1 reads DFQATT; CDR2 reads SNEGSKA (reference sequence). V was trimmed by 2 bases and J by 0 bases, leaving 8 bases between them. CDR3 amino acids: CSARWKSSYNEQFF. The CDR3 DNA is TGCAGTGCTAGATGGAAGAGCTCCTACAATGAGCAGTTCTTC.

This clonotype was found once. This sequence joins TRBV18 and TRBJ2-7; 10 bases align to TRBD1. From germline, CDR1 is KGHSH and CDR2 LQKENI. The CDR3 runs 15 residues. V lost 5 bases and J lost 2; bases outside the gene matches: 6. DNA for the CDR3: TGTGCCAGCTCAACCGGGACAGGGGTTGCCTACGAGCAGTACGTC. Amino acids: CASSTGTGVAYEQYV.

The chain links TRBV5-1 to TRBJ1-2; D unresolved. Germline V gives CDR1 SGHRS, CDR2 YFSETQ. V lost 4 bases and J 6 bases, leaving 13 bases between the germline ends. This CDR3 contains 13 residues. DNA of the CDR3: TGCGCCAGCAGCAAGACCTTGCGGGATGGCTACACCTTC. This encodes CASSKTLRDGYTF.